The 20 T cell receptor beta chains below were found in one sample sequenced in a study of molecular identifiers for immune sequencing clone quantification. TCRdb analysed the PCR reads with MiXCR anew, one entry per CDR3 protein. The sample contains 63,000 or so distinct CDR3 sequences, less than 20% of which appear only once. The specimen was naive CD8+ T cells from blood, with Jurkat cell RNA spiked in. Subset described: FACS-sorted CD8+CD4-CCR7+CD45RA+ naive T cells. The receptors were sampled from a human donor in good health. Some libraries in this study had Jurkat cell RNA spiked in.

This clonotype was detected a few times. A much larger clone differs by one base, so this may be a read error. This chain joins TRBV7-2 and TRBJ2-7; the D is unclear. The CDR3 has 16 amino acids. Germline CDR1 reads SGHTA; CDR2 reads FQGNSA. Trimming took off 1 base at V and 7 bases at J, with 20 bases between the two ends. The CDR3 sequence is CASSLGVVRLVGEQYF. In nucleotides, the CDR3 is TGTGCCAGCAGCTTAGGTGTTGTGAGGCTAGTGGGAGAGCAGTACTTC.

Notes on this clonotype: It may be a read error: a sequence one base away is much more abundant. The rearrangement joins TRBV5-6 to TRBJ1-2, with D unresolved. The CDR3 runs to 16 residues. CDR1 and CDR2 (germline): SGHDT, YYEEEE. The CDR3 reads CASSLASGSAVYGFTF. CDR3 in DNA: TGTGCCAGCAGCTTGGCCAGTGGAAGCGCCGTCTATGGCTTCACCTTC.

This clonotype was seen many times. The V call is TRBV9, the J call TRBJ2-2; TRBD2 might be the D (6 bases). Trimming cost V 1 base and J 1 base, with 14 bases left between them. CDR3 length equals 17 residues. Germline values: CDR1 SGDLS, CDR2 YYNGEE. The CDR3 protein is CASSVSRVRGNTGELFF. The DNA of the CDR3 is TGTGCCAGCAGCGTATCACGGGTGCGGGGGAACACCGGGGAGCTGTTTTTT.

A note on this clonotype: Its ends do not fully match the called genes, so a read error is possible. CDR3 DNA: TGTGCCTGGAGTATTTCTAGCGGGAGTTCTGAGCAGCTCTTC. Protein sequence: CAWSISSGSSEQLF. The chain is built from TRBV30 and TRBJ2-1, with TRBD2 matching 10 bases. From germline, CDR1 is GTSNPN and CDR2 SVGIG (reference sequence). The CDR3 totals 14 residues.

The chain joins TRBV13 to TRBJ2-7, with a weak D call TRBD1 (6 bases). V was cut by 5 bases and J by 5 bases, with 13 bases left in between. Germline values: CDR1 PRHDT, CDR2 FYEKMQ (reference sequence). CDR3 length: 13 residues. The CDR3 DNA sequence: TGTGCCAGCAGCGATGGACAGATCGACGAGCAGTACTTC. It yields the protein CASSDGQIDEQYF.

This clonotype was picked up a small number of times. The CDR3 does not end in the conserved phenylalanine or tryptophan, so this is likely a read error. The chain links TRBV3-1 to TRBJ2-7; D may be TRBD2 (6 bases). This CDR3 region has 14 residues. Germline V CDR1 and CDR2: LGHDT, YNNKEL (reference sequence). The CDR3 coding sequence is TGTGCCAGCGGCCATGGAGGGACTTCCTACGAGCAGTACTCC. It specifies CASGHGGTSYEQYS.

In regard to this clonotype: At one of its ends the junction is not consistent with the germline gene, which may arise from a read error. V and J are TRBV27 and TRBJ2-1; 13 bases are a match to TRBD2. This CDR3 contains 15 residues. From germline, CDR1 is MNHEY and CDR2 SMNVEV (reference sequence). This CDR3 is CASSPGLAGEGERFF. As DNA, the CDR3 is TGTGCCAGCAGTCCCGGACTAGCGGGAGAGGGTGAGCGGTTCTTC.

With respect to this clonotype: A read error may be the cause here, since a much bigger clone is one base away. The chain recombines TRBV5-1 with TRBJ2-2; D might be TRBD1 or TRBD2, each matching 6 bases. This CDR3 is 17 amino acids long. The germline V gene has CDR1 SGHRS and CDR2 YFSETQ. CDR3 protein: CASSSTGTHTNTGGLFF. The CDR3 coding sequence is TGCGCCAGCAGCTCCACCGGGACACATACGAACACCGGGGGGCTGTTTTTT.

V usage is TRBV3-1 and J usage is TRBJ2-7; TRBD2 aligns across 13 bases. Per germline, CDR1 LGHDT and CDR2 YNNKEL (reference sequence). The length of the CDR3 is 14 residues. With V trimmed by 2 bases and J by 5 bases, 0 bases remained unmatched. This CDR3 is CASSQTSGRDEQYF. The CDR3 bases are TGTGCCAGCAGCCAAACTAGCGGGAGGGACGAGCAGTACTTC.

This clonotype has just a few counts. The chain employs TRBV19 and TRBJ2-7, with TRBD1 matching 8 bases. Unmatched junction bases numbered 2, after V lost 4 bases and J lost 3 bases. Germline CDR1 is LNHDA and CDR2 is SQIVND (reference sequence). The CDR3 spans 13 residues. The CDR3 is CASSNGQGYEQYF. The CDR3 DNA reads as TGTGCCAGTAGTAACGGACAGGGCTACGAGCAGTACTTC. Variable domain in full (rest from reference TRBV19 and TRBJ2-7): DGGITQSPKYLFRKEGQNVTLSCEQNLNHDAMYWYRQDPGQGLRLIYYSQIVNDFQKGDIAEGYSVSREKKESFPLTVTSAQKNPTAFYLCASSNGQGYEQYFGPGTRLTVT.

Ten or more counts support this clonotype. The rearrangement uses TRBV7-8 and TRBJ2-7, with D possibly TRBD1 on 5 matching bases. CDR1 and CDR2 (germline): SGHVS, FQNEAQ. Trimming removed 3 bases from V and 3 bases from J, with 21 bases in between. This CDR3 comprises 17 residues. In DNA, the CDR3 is TGTGCCAGCAGCTTGCACTTGGGGCCAGCCAGTCGCTACGAGCAGTACTTC. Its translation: CASSLHLGPASRYEQYF.

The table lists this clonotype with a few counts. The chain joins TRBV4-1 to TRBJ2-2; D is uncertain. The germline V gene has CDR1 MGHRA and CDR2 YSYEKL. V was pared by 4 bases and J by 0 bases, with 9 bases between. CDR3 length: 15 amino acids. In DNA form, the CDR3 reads TGCGCCAGCAGCCCCCTTACGCCGAACACCGGGGAGCTGTTTTTT. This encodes CASSPLTPNTGELFF.

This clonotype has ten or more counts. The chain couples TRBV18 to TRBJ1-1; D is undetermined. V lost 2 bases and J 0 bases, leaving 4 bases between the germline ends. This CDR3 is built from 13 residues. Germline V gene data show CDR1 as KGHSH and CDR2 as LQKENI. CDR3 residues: CASSPEVNTEAFF. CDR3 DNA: TGTGCCAGCTCACCAGAGGTGAACACTGAAGCTTTCTTT.

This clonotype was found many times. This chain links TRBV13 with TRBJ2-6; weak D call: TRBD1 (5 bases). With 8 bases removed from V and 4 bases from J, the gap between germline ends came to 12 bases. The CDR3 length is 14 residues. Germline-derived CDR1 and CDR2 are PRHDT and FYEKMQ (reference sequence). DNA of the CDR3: TGTGCCAGCGGGGCAGGGAACGGGGCCAACGTCCTGACTTTC. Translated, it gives CASGAGNGANVLTF.

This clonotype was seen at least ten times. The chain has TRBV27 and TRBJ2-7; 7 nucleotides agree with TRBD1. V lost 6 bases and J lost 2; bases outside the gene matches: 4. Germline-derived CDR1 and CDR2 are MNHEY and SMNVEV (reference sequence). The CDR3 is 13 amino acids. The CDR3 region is CASSSQGTYEQYF. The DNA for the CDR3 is TGTGCCAGCAGCTCACAGGGGACCTACGAGCAGTACTTC.

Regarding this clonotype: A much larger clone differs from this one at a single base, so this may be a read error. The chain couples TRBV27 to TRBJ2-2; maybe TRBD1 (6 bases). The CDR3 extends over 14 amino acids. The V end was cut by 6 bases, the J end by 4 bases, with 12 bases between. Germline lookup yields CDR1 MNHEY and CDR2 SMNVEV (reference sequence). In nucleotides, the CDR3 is TGTGCCAGCAGAGGACAGAGTGTCACCGGGGAGCTGTTTTTT. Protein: CASRGQSVTGELFF.

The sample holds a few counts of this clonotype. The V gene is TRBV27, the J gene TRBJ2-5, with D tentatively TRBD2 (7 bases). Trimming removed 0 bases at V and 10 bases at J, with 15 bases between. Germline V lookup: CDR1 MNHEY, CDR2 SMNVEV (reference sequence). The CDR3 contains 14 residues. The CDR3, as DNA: TGTGCCAGCAGTTTATCGGTCTCAAGGGGGGGCCAGTACTTC. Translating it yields CASSLSVSRGGQYF.

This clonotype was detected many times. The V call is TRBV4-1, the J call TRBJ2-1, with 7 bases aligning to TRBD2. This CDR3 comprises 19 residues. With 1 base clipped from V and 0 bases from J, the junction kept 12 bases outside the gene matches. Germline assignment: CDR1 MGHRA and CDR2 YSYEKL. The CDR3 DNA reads TGCGCCAGCAGCCAAGGGGGCGGGGGAGGTAGTGGCTCCTACAATGAGCAGTTCTTC. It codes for CASSQGGGGGSGSYNEQFF.

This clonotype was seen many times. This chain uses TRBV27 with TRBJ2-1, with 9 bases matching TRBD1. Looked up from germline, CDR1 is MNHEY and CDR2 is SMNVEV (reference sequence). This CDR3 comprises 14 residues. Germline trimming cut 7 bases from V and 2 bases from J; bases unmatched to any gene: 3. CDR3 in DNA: TGTGCCAGCAATCGACAGGGGGCCTACAATGAGCAGTTCTTC. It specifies CASNRQGAYNEQFF.

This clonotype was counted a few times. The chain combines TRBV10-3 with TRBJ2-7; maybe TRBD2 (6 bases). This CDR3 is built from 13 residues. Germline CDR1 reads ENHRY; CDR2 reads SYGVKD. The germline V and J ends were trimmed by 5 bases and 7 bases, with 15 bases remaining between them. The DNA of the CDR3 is TGTGCCATCAGTCCTGGGGGGTTGGGGGAGCAGTACTTC. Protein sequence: CAISPGGLGEQYF.